This TCR beta chain is from a study of OX40 agonist ivuxolimab in advanced cancers. Overall study context: Hepatocellular carcinoma, melanoma, renal cell or head and neck cancer was diagnosed in the dose-escalation patients. Checkpoint inhibitors had been given previously to 35% to 50% of patients. Whole-study results and caveats: Fewer expanded clones were found on average in CD4+ than in CD8+ T cells.

Samples of blood were obtained at baseline, on cycle 4 day 1, and on cycle 7 day 1. Method: immunoSEQ multiplex PCR; TCRdb's copy keeps in-frame clones and lacks some. The table has 40,000 to 60,000 clones, 80% to 85% seen once; the top ten hold approximately 6.1%. Concerning this clone: Antigen: not known.

Germline V gene data show CDR1 as MNHEY and CDR2 as SMNVEV (reference sequence). The CDR3 contains 14 residues. V trimming: 3 bases; J trimming: 8 bases; junction bases outside the gene matches: 6. The sequence derives from an adult with an advanced solid tumor such as melanoma, head and neck, liver or kidney cancer. This rearrangement joins TRBV27 to TRBJ2-1; 8 bases are a match to TRBD2. Sequenced material: CD4+ or CD8+ T cells sorted from blood, taken in a trial of the OX40 agonist ivuxolimab. The CDR3: CASSFFAGGHEQFF. The CDR3 bases are TGTGCCAGCAGTTTTTTCGCGGGAGGACATGAGCAGTTCTTC.